A selection of T cell receptor beta chains follows, all from one sample in a study of blood T cells in healthy people across ages. TCRdb recomputed calls from the 5' RACE reads with MiXCR, one row per CDR3 protein. Here the sample spans around 1,100,000 distinct CDR3 sequences, about two fifths being singletons. Sample: blood. The receptor source for this set is a man between 18 and 29 years old in good health. Each CDR3 is given with its conserved first and last residue. The D gene is left open where the match is weak. The size field is filled for only some rows; it gives once, few, many or a size class.

>TRBJ2-1|few|TRBV2|TRBD2
TGTGCCGGGGGGGGATTAGAGACCTACAATGAGCAGTTCTTC
CAGGGLETYNEQFF
>TRBJ1-1|once|TRBV5-1|TRBD1
TGCGCCAGCAGGGGGACAGGGGGAAGTGAGGTGGCGGCTGAAGCTTTCTTT
CASRGTGGSEVAAEAFF
>TRBJ2-7|NA|TRBV27|NA
TGTGCCAGCAGTTTGAGGCAAGCAACCACCTGCGAGCAGTACTTC
CASSLRQATTCEQYF
>TRBJ2-7|once|TRBV20-1|NA
TGCAGTGCTCAGGTATTACAGGGCTCCTACGAGCAGTACTTC
CSAQVLQGSYEQYF
>TRBJ2-3|NA|TRBV7-8|TRBD1
TGTGCCAGCAGCTTATTGCGGGACAGGGGGCTTGATACGCAGTATTTT
CASSLLRDRGLDTQYF
>TRBJ1-5|NA|TRBV2|NA
TGTGCAAGCAAAGCAGGGTGGCCATATAGCAATCAGCCCCAGCATTTT
CASKAGWPYSNQPQHF
>TRBJ2-1|NA|TRBV7-3|TRBD1
TGTGCCAGCAGCCCCCGACAGGGCCGTTGGCAGTTCTTC
CASSPRQGRWQFF
>TRBJ2-1|NA|TRBV18|TRBD2
TGTGCCAGCTCACCCCTTAGCGGGGGGAATAACAATGAGCAGTTCTTC
CASSPLSGGNNNEQFF
>TRBJ2-3|NA|TRBV2|TRBD2
TGTGACAGCAGGGAACTAGCGGGGAGACGCACAGATACGCAGTATTTT
CDSRELAGRRTDTQYF
>TRBJ1-3|NA|TRBV9|NA
TGTGCCAGCAGCCCTCGGACAGAAGGAAACACCATATATTTT
CASSPRTEGNTIYF
>TRBJ2-3|NA|TRBV12-3/TRBV12-4|TRBD2
TGTGCCAGCAGTTTTGTGTTTGGGCGGGGGGGTACAGATACGCAGTATTTT
CASSFVFGRGGTDTQYF
>TRBJ2-2|NA|TRBV6-6|NA
TGTGCCAGCAGTCAGAGGGGCCTGGAGAACACCGGGGAGCTGTTTTTT
CASSQRGLENTGELFF
>TRBJ2-3|few|TRBV2|NA
TGTGCCAGCGGAGGCCAATTCACAGATACGCAGTATTTT
CASGGQFTDTQYF
>TRBJ1-4|NA|TRBV20-1|NA
TGCAGTGCTAGACCCCGCGCCGGGCAGGGGGAAAAACTGTTTTTT
CSARPRAGQGEKLFF
>TRBJ2-3|few|TRBV6-5|NA
TGTGCCAGCAGTTACGGGGTATCCAGCACAGATACGCAGTATTTT
CASSYGVSSTDTQYF
>TRBJ1-1|NA|TRBV12-3/TRBV12-4|NA
TGTGCCAGCAGTTTTGGAGGGCATAGTTGCGAAGCTTTCTTT
CASSFGGHSCEAFF
>TRBJ1-4|NA|TRBV5-1|NA
TGCGCCAGCAGCTTGCAGCGGGGGGCAACTAATGAAAAACTGTTTTTT
CASSLQRGATNEKLFF
>TRBJ2-5|NA|TRBV7-9|NA
TGTGCCAGCAGTTACGGGGGTCCGCAAGAGACCCTGTACTTC
CASSYGGPQETLYF
>TRBJ2-3|once|TRBV29-1|NA
TGCAGCGTTCCCGGGTCGGCAAGGGTCACAGATACGCAGTATTTT
CSVPGSARVTDTQYF
>TRBJ1-5|NA|TRBV2|TRBD1
TGTGCCAGCAGTGGGGCAGGGGGCCTTCAGCCCCAGCATTTT
CASSGAGGLQPQHF
>TRBJ1-1|few|TRBV29-1|NA
TGCAGCGTTGCGACCACTGAAGCTTTCTTT
CSVATTEAFF
>TRBJ2-3|NA|TRBV12-3/TRBV12-4|NA
TGTGCCAGCAGTCGTTGGGGGGCAGATATGCAGTATTTT
CASSRWGADMQYF